The subject of this entry is one T cell receptor beta chain. What it binds is not known. The length of the CDR3 is 13 residues. V lost 5 bases to trimming and J lost 4 bases, with 11 bases between them. Germline V gene lookup returns CDR1 MDHEN and CDR2 SYDVKM. The source of the sample is a study of beta chain features in type 1 diabetes. Study results and limitations: Diminished insertions and augmented deletions at VDJ junctions characterized type 1 diabetes patients.

Expressed TCRB transcripts were sequenced because the entire RNA isolate underwent reverse transcription. The assay was immunoSEQ multiplex PCR, and TCRdb's table has in-frame clones only and misses some. The repertoire holds 300,000 to 400,000 clones, with roughly an eighth as singletons. Sequenced material: naive CD4+ T cells from blood. V usage is TRBV28 and J usage is TRBJ1-2; no definite D call. The receptor comes from a man younger than 30 in good health. In DNA form, the CDR3 reads TGTGCCAGCAGTCAGACACGAGTCTATGGCTACACCTTC. It specifies CASSQTRVYGYTF.